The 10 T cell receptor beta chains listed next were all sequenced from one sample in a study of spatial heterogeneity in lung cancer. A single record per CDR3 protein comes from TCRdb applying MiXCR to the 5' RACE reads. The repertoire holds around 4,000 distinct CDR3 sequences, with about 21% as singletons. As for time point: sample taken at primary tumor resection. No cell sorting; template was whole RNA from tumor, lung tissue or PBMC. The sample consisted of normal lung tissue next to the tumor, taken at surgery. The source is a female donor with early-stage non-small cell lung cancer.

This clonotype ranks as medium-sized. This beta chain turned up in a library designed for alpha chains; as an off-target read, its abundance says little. As DNA, the CDR3 is TGTGCCAGCAGCCAAGGCAGGGAGGGCTACACCTTC. This gives the protein CASSQGREGYTF. This sequence joins TRBV3-1 and TRBJ1-2, with a weak D call TRBD1 (5 bases). The CDR3 runs 12 residues. Trimming left V 1 base short and J 8 bases short, with 8 bases between. CDR1 LGHDT and CDR2 YNNKEL come from the germline V gene (reference sequence).

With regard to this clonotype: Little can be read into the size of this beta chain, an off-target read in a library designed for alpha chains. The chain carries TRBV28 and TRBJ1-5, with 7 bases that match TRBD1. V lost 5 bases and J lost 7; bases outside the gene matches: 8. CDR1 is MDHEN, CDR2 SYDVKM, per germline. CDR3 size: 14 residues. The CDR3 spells CASSEGALGQPQHF. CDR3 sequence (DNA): TGTGCCAGCAGTGAGGGGGCGCTCGGGCAGCCCCAGCATTTT.

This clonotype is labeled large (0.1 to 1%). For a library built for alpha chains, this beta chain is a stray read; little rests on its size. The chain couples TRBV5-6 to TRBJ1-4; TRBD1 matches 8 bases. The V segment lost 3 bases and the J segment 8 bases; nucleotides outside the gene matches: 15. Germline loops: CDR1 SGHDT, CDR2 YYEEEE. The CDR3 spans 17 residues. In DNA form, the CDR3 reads TGTGCCAGCAGCTCAATCTCCTTCGACAGGGGAGGAGAAAAACTGTTTTTT. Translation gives CASSSISFDRGGEKLFF.

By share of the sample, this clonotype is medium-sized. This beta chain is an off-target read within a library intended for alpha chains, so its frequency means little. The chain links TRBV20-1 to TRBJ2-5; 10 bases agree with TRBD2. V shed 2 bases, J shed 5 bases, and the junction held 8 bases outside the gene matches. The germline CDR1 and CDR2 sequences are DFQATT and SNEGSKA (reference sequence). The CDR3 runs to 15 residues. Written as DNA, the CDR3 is TGCAGTGCTAGAAATCGAGCTAGCGGGAGCGAGACCCAGTACTTC. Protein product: CSARNRASGSETQYF.

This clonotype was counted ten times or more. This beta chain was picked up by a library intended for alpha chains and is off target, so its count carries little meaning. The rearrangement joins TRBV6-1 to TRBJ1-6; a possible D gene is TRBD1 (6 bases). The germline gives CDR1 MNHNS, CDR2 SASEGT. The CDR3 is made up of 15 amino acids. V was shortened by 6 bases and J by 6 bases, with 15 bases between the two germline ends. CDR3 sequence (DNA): TGTGCCAGCAGGACTATAGACAGGCCTAATTCACCCCTCCACTTT. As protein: CASRTIDRPNSPLHF.

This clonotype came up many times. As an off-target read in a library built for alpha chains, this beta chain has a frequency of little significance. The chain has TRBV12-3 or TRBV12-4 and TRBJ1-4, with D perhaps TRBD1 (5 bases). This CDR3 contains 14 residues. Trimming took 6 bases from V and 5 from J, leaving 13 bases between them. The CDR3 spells CASREGQANEKLFF. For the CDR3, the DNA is TGTGCCAGCAGGGAAGGACAAGCCAATGAAAAACTGTTTTTT.

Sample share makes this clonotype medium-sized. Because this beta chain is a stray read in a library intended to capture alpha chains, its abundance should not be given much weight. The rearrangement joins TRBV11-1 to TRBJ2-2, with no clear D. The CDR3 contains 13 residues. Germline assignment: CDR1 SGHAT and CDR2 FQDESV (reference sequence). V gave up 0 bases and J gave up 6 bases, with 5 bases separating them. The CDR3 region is CASSLALAGELFF. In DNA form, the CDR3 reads TGTGCCAGCAGCTTAGCGTTAGCCGGGGAGCTGTTTTTT.

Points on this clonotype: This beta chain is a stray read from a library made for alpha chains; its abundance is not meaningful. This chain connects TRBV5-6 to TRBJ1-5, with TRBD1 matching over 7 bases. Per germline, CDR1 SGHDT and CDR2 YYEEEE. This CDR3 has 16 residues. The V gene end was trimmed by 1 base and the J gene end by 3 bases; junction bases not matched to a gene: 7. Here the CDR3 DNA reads TGTGCCAGCAGCTTGCGGGCAGGGGGTCACAATCAGCCCCAGCATTTT. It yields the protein CASSLRAGGHNQPQHF. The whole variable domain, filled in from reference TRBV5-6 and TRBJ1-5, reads DAGVTQSPTHLIKTRGQQVTLRCSPKSGHDTVSWYQQALGQGPQFIFQYYEEEERQRGNFPDRFSGHQFPNYSSELNVNALLLGDSALYLCASSLRAGGHNQPQHFGDGTRLSIL.

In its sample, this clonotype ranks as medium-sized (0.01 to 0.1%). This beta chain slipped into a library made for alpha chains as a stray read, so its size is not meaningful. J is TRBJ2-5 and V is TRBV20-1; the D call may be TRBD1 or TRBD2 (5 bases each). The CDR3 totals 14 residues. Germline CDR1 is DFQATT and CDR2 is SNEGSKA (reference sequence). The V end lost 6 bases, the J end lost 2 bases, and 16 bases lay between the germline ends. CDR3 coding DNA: TGCAGTGCGGTTCACCGGGGCCATCAAGAGACCCAGTACTTC. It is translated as CSAVHRGHQETQYF.

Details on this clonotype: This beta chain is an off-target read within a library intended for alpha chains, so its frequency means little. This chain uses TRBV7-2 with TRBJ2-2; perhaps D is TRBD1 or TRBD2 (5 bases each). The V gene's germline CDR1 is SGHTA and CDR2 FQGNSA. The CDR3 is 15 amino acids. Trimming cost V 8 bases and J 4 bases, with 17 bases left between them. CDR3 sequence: CASPPAAGTTGELFF. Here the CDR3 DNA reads TGTGCCAGCCCCCCAGCGGCCGGGACCACCGGGGAGCTGTTTTTT.